The present TCR beta chain was sequenced within a study of tumor-infiltrating lymphocytes in primary liver carcinoma. Looking at the study overall: Sample yields of productive TCRbeta reads, ranging from roughly 3.65 to 7.5 million, were similar across tissue types.

The authors made TCR beta cDNA from about 500 ng total RNA with a constant-region primer. ARM-PCR was slightly modified, and three nested multiplex PCR rounds with it gave rise to the TCR beta libraries. Use of TRBV1-TRBV30 forward primers with a C-beta reverse primer characterized the first two PCR rounds, which lasted 10 cycles each. TCRdb redid the calling of the multiplex PCR reads with MiXCR, one entry per CDR3 protein. This sample has tens of thousands of distinct CDR3 sequences; 60% to 75% occur once, and the top ten carry about 30%. Co-extraction of RNA and DNA was performed on roughly 17-32 mg of unsorted bulk tissue. A remark on this clonotype: This CDR3 fails to terminate in the conserved phenylalanine or tryptophan, so it likely reflects a read error.

The CDR3 spans 19 residues. This chain joins TRBV12-3 or TRBV12-4 and TRBJ2-3; 9 nucleotides align to TRBD1. The sample consisted of liver tumor tissue from sampling region 3. Subset specified: tumor region T3, left-lateral pole. This clonotype was obtained from a man in his forties or fifties with primary liver carcinoma and hepatitis B virus infection. In nucleotides, the CDR3 is TGTGCCAGCAGTTTCCCCCCCTCAACAGGGGGCCCTAGCACAGATACACAGTATTAT. Its protein product is CASSFPPSTGGPSTDTQYY.